This is a list of T cell receptor beta chains from one sample in a study of blood T cells in healthy people across ages. MiXCR was run by TCRdb on the 5' RACE reads, yielding one entry per CDR3 protein. The table lists fewer than 2,000,000 distinct CDR3 sequences, more than 35% of them singletons, with 23% in the top ten. Sequences were obtained from blood. These receptors were taken from a human donor in good health. Both conserved end residues are part of each CDR3. A D gene is named only where the DNA matches it firmly. Clone size is given for some rows only: seen once, a few or many times, or a class if the clone is expanded.

d_call,j_call,clone_size,v_call,cdr3_nt,cdr3_aa
TRBD1,TRBJ2-7,-,TRBV20-1,TGCAGCCAAGTGGGGACAGGGGTCTACGAGCAGTACTTC,CSQVGTGVYEQYF
-,TRBJ2-1,-,TRBV5-1,TGCGCCAGCAGCCCCGGTGTGCCAGCATCGCATGAGCAGTTCTTC,CASSPGVPASHEQFF
-,TRBJ2-7,many,TRBV20-1,TGCAGTCCAAGGGGGGACGAGGGCCACTCCTACGAGCAGTACTTC,CSPRGDEGHSYEQYF
-,TRBJ2-3,-,TRBV24-1,TGTGCCACCAGTGAGCCGTCCGGAGGACCCTCAGATACGCAGTATTTT,CATSEPSGGPSDTQYF
-,TRBJ1-2,-,TRBV5-5,TGTGCCAGCAGTCCAGACCCTACGGGAGCTAACTATGGCTACACCTTC,CASSPDPTGANYGYTF
-,TRBJ2-1,few,TRBV9,TGTGCCAGCAGCGTAGGGTCCGCGGAGCAAGAGACCCAGTTCTTC,CASSVGSAEQETQFF
TRBD1,TRBJ2-1,once,TRBV7-9,TGTGCCAGCAGCTGGGGTGGACAGGGCGGCAATGAGCAGTTCTTC,CASSWGGQGGNEQFF
TRBD1,TRBJ1-2,-,TRBV7-2,TGTGCCAGCAGCCCTATGGGACAGCCAGAATGCTATGGCTACACCTTC,CASSPMGQPECYGYTF
TRBD2,TRBJ2-1,once,TRBV7-2,TGTGCCAGCAGCTCTGGGACTAGCGGGGGGGCGAAGTTCTTC,CASSSGTSGGAKFF
-,TRBJ1-5,-,TRBV7-2,TGTGCCAGCAGCCCAACCAACATTTATAGCAATCAGCCCCAGCATTTT,CASSPTNIYSNQPQHF
-,TRBJ2-5,-,TRBV7-6,TGTGCCAGCAGCTTAGGTAGACTCATCCAAGAGACCCAGTACTTC,CASSLGRLIQETQYF
TRBD1,TRBJ2-1,few,TRBV5-1,TGCGCCAGCAGCGCCGACAGGGTTGAGCAGTTCTTC,CASSADRVEQFF
-,TRBJ1-1,few,TRBV28,TGTGCCAGCAGTTTATTTAGAGGGGACACTGAAGCTTTCTTT,CASSLFRGDTEAFF
TRBD2,TRBJ2-3,-,TRBV5-1,TGCGCCAGCATGTTAGCGGGGCGCCTAAACACAGATACGCAGTATTTT,CASMLAGRLNTDTQYF
TRBD2,TRBJ2-3,-,TRBV7-2,TGTGCCAGCAGCTTACGGGTAGCGGGGTACACAGATACGCAGTATTTT,CASSLRVAGYTDTQYF
-,TRBJ2-2,-,TRBV7-9,TGTGCCAGCAGCTTAGCTCATTTAGGAGGGAGAGAGAACACCGGGGAGCTGTTTTTT,CASSLAHLGGRENTGELFF
-,TRBJ2-4,-,TRBV7-9,TGTGCCAGCAGCTTAGCGCCGGGACAAAACATTCAGTACTTC,CASSLAPGQNIQYF
TRBD2,TRBJ2-3,few,TRBV7-2,TGTGCCAGCAGCACCTGGACTAGCGGGGACGATACGCAGTATTTT,CASSTWTSGDDTQYF
-,TRBJ2-1,-,TRBV6-5,TGTGCCAGCAGTTACCCCACGTCCGTCACCCGAAGTAAAAAGAGCTCCTACAATGAGCAGTTCTTC,CASSYPTSVTRSKKSSYNEQFF
-,TRBJ2-4,-,TRBV7-8,TGTGCCAGCAGCTTAAGAGGGGGGTTCGCCAAAAACATTCAGTACTTC,CASSLRGGFAKNIQYF